Listed below are T cell receptor beta chains from one sample, sequenced in a study of Graves' ophthalmopathy and Graves' hyperthyroidism. One entry per CDR3 protein, called by TCRdb with MiXCR from the multiplex PCR reads. The table has over a million distinct CDR3 sequences, 35% to 40% seen once. Source material: peripheral blood or thyroid tissue (not recorded which). The receptor source for this set is an adult man with Graves' hyperthyroidism. Each CDR3 is given with its conserved first and last residue. The D gene is left open where the match is weak.

D gene: .; J gene: TRBJ2-5; V gene: TRBV24-1; CDR3 protein: CATSDLLGETQYF
D gene: .; J gene: TRBJ2-7; V gene: TRBV6-5; CDR3 protein: CASTPRQGTYEQYF
D gene: TRBD1; J gene: TRBJ2-2; V gene: TRBV19; CDR3 protein: CASSRQGAGTGELFF
D gene: TRBD2; J gene: TRBJ2-7; V gene: TRBV5-1; CDR3 protein: CASTSGLAGGPNEQYF
D gene: .; J gene: TRBJ2-7; V gene: TRBV9; CDR3 protein: CASSPGQGEAEQYF
D gene: .; J gene: TRBJ2-7; V gene: TRBV19; CDR3 protein: CASSIAGVNEQYF
D gene: .; J gene: TRBJ1-4; V gene: TRBV9; CDR3 protein: CASSVGTANEKLFF
D gene: .; J gene: TRBJ2-6; V gene: TRBV7-9; CDR3 protein: CASSLISSGANVLTF
D gene: .; J gene: TRBJ2-5; V gene: TRBV10-3; CDR3 protein: CASSYVMGEAMETQYF
D gene: .; J gene: TRBJ1-1; V gene: TRBV2; CDR3 protein: CASKRGRTNTEAFF
D gene: .; J gene: TRBJ2-7; V gene: TRBV7-9; CDR3 protein: CASSLALGHTYEQYF
D gene: TRBD1; J gene: TRBJ1-5; V gene: TRBV19; CDR3 protein: CASMPRGVNNQPQHF
D gene: .; J gene: TRBJ1-6; V gene: TRBV2; CDR3 protein: CASSPYRQSYNSPLHF
D gene: .; J gene: TRBJ1-1; V gene: TRBV5-6; CDR3 protein: CASSLKRGPSFF
D gene: TRBD1; J gene: TRBJ2-7; V gene: TRBV27; CDR3 protein: CASSFLGDRGYEQYF
D gene: .; J gene: TRBJ1-5; V gene: TRBV10-2; CDR3 protein: CASSEFRAPNQPQHF
D gene: TRBD2; J gene: TRBJ2-5; V gene: TRBV30; CDR3 protein: CAWSSQTWTSGERETQYF
D gene: .; J gene: TRBJ1-4; V gene: TRBV20-1; CDR3 protein: CSARDGVEGLGKLFF
D gene: TRBD2; J gene: TRBJ2-7; V gene: TRBV6-1; CDR3 protein: CASSDLSGSSYEQYF
D gene: .; J gene: TRBJ2-2; V gene: TRBV4-2; CDR3 protein: CASTQTAQGSGELFF
D gene: .; J gene: TRBJ1-1; V gene: TRBV7-2; CDR3 protein: CASSLGEGPNTEAFF
D gene: TRBD1; J gene: TRBJ1-1; V gene: TRBV5-5; CDR3 protein: CARTGGTTEAFF
D gene: .; J gene: TRBJ1-2; V gene: TRBV2; CDR3 protein: CASSGPAATALPNYGYTF
D gene: .; J gene: TRBJ2-7; V gene: TRBV2; CDR3 protein: CASNTGTPRNF
D gene: .; J gene: TRBJ2-7; V gene: TRBV20-1; CDR3 protein: CSVRPPPALGLNEQYF
D gene: .; J gene: TRBJ1-2; V gene: TRBV10-3; CDR3 protein: CAISVQNYGYTF
D gene: .; J gene: TRBJ2-2; V gene: TRBV10-3; CDR3 protein: CAIKGRMENTGELFF
D gene: TRBD2; J gene: TRBJ2-7; V gene: TRBV9; CDR3 protein: CASSPRLAGTSYEQYF
D gene: .; J gene: TRBJ2-5; V gene: TRBV7-9; CDR3 protein: CASSIKGIVETQYF
D gene: .; J gene: TRBJ1-2; V gene: TRBV4-3; CDR3 protein: CASSQELPGKNYGYTF
D gene: .; J gene: TRBJ2-5; V gene: TRBV15; CDR3 protein: CATSARPFEGQETQYF
D gene: TRBD1; J gene: TRBJ2-6; V gene: TRBV5-1; CDR3 protein: CASSLEGSGTGDYVLTF
D gene: .; J gene: TRBJ2-6; V gene: TRBV7-9; CDR3 protein: CASIGVSGANVLTF